The clone carrying this TCR beta chain occurred once. This specimen comes from a study of metastatic and nonmetastatic thyroid tumors. TCRdb re-clonotyped the PCR reads through MiXCR. The sample lists 30,000 or so clones, roughly 29% occurring once. Trimming shortened V by 6 bases and J by 5 bases, and 14 bases separated the two germline ends. Germline CDR1 SNHLY, CDR2 FYNNEI. The CDR3 consists of 14 residues. Every patient underwent thyroid surgery untreated. This chain joins TRBV2 and TRBJ1-5; perhaps TRBD1 as D (5 bases). The clonotype comes from a female donor with papillary thyroid cancer or a benign thyroid nodule (not recorded which). Some clones in this sample may be carry-over from other donors' samples. The sequenced material came from blood. This chain's CDR3 is CASSGRAGYQPQHF. DNA for the CDR3: TGTGCCAGCAGCGGCAGGGCTGGCTATCAGCCCCAGCATTTT.